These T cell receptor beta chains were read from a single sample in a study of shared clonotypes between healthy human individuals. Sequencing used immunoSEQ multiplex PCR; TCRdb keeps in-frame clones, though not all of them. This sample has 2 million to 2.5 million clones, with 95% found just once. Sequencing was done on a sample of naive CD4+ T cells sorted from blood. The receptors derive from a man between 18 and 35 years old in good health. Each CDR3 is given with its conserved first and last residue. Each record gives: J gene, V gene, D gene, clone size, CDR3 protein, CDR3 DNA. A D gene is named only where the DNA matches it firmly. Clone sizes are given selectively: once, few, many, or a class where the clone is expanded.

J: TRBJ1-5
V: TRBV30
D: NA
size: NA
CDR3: CAWSVRRAGDQPQHF
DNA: TGTGCCTGGAGTGTACGTAGGGCAGGGGATCAGCCCCAGCATTTT

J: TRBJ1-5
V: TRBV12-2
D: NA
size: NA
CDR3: CASLVQGNQPQHF
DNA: TGTGCAAGTCTCGTACAGGGGAATCAGCCCCAGCATTTT

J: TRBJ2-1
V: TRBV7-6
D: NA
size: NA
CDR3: CASSLQARNEQFF
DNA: TGTGCCAGCAGCTTACAGGCTAGGAATGAGCAGTTCTTC

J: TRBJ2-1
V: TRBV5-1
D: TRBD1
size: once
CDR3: CASSLRLGQVHNEQFF
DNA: TGCGCCAGCAGCTTGCGATTGGGACAGGTCCACAATGAGCAGTTCTTC

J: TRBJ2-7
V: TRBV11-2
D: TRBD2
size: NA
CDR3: CASSSGLAGERQYF
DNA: TGTGCCAGCAGCTCGGGACTAGCGGGAGAGCGGCAGTACTTC

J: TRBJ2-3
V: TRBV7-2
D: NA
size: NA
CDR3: CASSSIYLTDTQYF
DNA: TGTGCCAGCAGTTCGATTTACCTCACAGATACGCAGTATTTT

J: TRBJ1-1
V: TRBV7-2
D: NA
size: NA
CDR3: CASSLSVRNTEAFF
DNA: TGTGCCAGCAGCTTAAGTGTGAGAAACACTGAAGCTTTCTTT

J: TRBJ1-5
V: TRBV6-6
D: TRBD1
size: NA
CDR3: CASSPPRDRPVPQHF
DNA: TGTGCCAGCAGCCCCCCCCGGGACAGGCCGGTCCCCCAGCATTTT

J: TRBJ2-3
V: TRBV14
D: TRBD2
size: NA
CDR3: CASSQVRSSGSGRDRKDTQYF
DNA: TGTGCCAGCAGCCAAGTGCGGTCTAGCGGGAGTGGCCGTGATCGTAAGGATACGCAGTATTTT

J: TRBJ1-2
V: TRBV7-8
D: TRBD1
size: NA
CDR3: CASSFGQAGGYTF
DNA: TGTGCCAGCAGCTTTGGACAGGCTGGGGGCTACACCTTC

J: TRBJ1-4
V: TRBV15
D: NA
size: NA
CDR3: CATRRAGGDEKLFF
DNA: TGTGCCACCAGACGAGCCGGGGGCGACGAAAAACTGTTTTTT

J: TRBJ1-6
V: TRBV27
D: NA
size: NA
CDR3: CASSPIKIGYNSPLHF
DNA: TGTGCCAGCAGCCCGATTAAAATCGGATATAATTCACCCCTCCACTTT

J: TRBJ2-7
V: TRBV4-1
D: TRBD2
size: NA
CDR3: CASSQDLLAGSYEQYF
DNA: TGCGCCAGCAGCCAAGATCTGCTAGCGGGCTCCTACGAGCAGTACTTC

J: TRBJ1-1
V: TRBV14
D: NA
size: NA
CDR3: CASRDSLRTEAFF
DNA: TGTGCCAGCAGGGATAGTCTTCGGACTGAAGCTTTCTTT

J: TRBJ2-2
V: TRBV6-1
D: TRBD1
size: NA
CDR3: CASKGTENTGELFF
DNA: TGTGCCAGCAAGGGGACAGAGAACACCGGGGAGCTGTTTTTT

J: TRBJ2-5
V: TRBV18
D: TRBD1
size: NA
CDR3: CASSPTGGLGETQYF
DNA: TGTGCCAGCTCTCCCACAGGGGGCTTAGGAGAGACCCAGTACTTC

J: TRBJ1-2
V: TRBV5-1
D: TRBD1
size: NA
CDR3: CASSLVTGGSGGYTF
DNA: TGCGCCAGCAGCTTGGTTACAGGGGGCTCGGGTGGCTACACCTTC

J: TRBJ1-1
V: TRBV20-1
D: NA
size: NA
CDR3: CNILRATEAFF
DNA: TGCAATATACTCAGGGCGACTGAAGCTTTCTTT

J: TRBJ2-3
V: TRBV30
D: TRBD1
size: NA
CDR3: CAWSNRDRGSTDTQYF
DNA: TGTGCCTGGAGTAACCGGGACAGGGGTAGCACAGATACGCAGTATTTT

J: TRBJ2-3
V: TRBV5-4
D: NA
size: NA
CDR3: CASSTTGRTSTDTQYF
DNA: TGTGCCAGCAGTACGACTGGGCGGACAAGCACAGATACGCAGTATTTT

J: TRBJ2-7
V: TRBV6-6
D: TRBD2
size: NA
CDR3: CASSSGLATFYEQYF
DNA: TGTGCCAGCAGCTCTGGACTAGCGACCTTCTACGAGCAGTACTTC

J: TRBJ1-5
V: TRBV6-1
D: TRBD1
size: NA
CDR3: CASEPTGDSNQPQHF
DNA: TGTGCCAGCGAACCGACAGGGGATAGCAATCAGCCCCAGCATTTT

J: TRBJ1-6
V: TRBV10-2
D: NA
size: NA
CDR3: CASSGQVNSPLHF
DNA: TGCGCCAGCAGTGGACAAGTTAATTCACCCCTCCACTTT

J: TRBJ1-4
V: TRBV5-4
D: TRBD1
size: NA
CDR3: CASSRNGQGNNEKLFF
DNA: TGTGCCAGCAGCCGTAACGGACAGGGGAATAATGAAAAACTGTTTTTT

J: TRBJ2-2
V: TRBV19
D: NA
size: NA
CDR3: CASIPEFPGELFF
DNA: TGTGCCAGTATCCCAGAATTCCCCGGGGAGCTGTTTTTT

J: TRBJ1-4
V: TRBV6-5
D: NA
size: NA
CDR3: CASSYYQGGTLVF
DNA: TGTGCCAGCAGTTACTATCAGGGCGGGACACTGGTTTTT

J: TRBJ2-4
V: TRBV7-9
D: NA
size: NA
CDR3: CASSSQGGKNIQYF
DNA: TGTGCCAGCAGCTCTCAGGGGGGCAAAAACATTCAGTACTTC